Each of the 27 T cell receptor beta chains below was sequenced from the same sample in a study of blood T cell repertoires in COVID-19. The data were produced by immunoSEQ multiplex PCR, yet TCRdb's version contains in-frame clones alone and is incomplete. The table shows over 200,000 clones, with approximately 84% occurring only once. The material sequenced was peripheral blood. The source is a man aged 45-65 years with COVID-19, enrolled during active disease.

The chain carries TRBV19 and TRBJ1-1; the D gene is possibly TRBD1 (5 bases). V was pared by 7 bases and J by 4 bases, with 10 bases between. Germline loops: CDR1 LNHDA, CDR2 SQIVND (reference sequence). The length of the CDR3 is 12 residues. The DNA of the CDR3 is TGTGCCAGTATGGGGGGAGGCACTGAAGCTTTCTTT. As protein: CASMGGGTEAFF.

The CDR3 is CASTNTLYNSPLHF. The DNA of the CDR3 is TGTGCCAGCACCAATACTCTGTATAATTCACCCCTCCACTTT. This sequence joins TRBV6-5 and TRBJ1-6; D is unclear. V lost 7 bases and J lost 4, with 11 bases in between. The germline V gene encodes CDR1 MNHEY and CDR2 SVGAGI. The CDR3 extends over 14 amino acids.

This rearrangement joins TRBV30 to TRBJ2-7; 9 positions match TRBD1. Losses at the gene ends were 3 bases for V and 7 bases for J; bases not matched to a gene: 10. Germline V gene lookup returns CDR1 GTSNPN and CDR2 SVGIG (reference sequence). The CDR3 is 14 amino acids. The CDR3 sequence: CAWRRTGDRREQYF. In nucleotides, the CDR3 is TGTGCCTGGAGGAGGACAGGGGACAGGAGGGAGCAGTACTTC.

There are a few counts of this clone. The genes are TRBV11-2 and TRBJ2-1; a weak D match, TRBD2 (5 bases). The germline V and J ends were trimmed by 1 base and 6 bases, with 10 bases remaining between them. The CDR3 has 14 amino acids. CDR1 SGHAT and CDR2 FQNNGV come from the germline V gene. The CDR3: CASSLGLAPNEQFF. The CDR3 DNA reads TGTGCCAGCAGCTTAGGGCTAGCCCCCAATGAGCAGTTCTTC.

This clone was observed once. This chain joins TRBV9 and TRBJ1-3; 7 bases map to TRBD1. The germline V gene encodes CDR1 SGDLS and CDR2 YYNGEE. J was trimmed by 2 bases and V by 3 bases; bases with no gene match: 11. CDR3 length equals 17 residues. In nucleotides, the CDR3 is TGTGCCAGCAGCGGAACCGCTGACAGGGTGCCTGGAAACACCATATATTTT. Its protein product is CASSGTADRVPGNTIYF.

In its sample, this clone was seen a few times. V and J are TRBV18 and TRBJ2-7; D is ambiguous. The V gene lost 4 bases and the J gene lost 4 bases, with 17 bases spanning the gap. This CDR3 comprises 15 residues. CDR1 KGHSH and CDR2 LQKENI come from the germline V gene. The CDR3 sequence is CASSQTTQLGYEQYF. The CDR3 nucleotides read TGTGCCAGCTCACAAACGACACAGTTAGGATACGAGCAGTACTTC.

The genes are TRBV24-1 and TRBJ2-1, with 11 bases fitting TRBD1. The ends lost 3 bases at V and 5 bases at J; junction bases unmatched: 2. This CDR3 spans 15 amino acids. Germline values: CDR1 KGHDR, CDR2 SFDVKD. The DNA for the CDR3 is TGTGCCACCAGTGATCCGGGACAGGGGGACAATGAGCAGTTCTTC. Translated, it gives CATSDPGQGDNEQFF.

The chain joins TRBV4-1 to TRBJ2-3; TRBD2 is a possible D gene (6 bases). CDR3 length: 15 residues. CDR1 and CDR2 from the germline V gene are MGHRA and YSYEKL. Trimming removed 4 bases at V and 2 bases at J, with 13 bases between. Written as DNA, the CDR3 is TGCGCCAGCAGCCCACACCTAGCGTACACAGATACGCAGTATTTT. It encodes CASSPHLAYTDTQYF.

J is TRBJ1-2 and V is TRBV7-8; no definite D call. V was clipped by 0 bases and J by 3 bases, with 11 bases between them. This CDR3 has 15 residues. The germline V gene encodes CDR1 SGHVS and CDR2 FQNEAQ. The CDR3 reads CASSLAPTADYGYTF. CDR3 nucleotides: TGTGCCAGCAGCTTAGCGCCTACAGCCGACTATGGCTACACCTTC. Using reference TRBV7-8 and TRBJ1-2 for the parts outside the CDR3, the full variable domain is GAGVSQSPRYKVAKRGQDVALRCDPISGHVSLFWYQQALGQGPEFLTYFQNEAQLDKSGLPSDRFFAERPEGSVSTLKIQRTQQEDSAVYLCASSLAPTADYGYTFGSGTRLTVV.

The chain carries TRBV27 and TRBJ1-2; D is unclear. This CDR3 contains 16 residues. Trimming shortened V by 5 bases and J by 9 bases, and 25 bases separated the two germline ends. Germline assignment: CDR1 MNHEY and CDR2 SMNVEV (reference sequence). The CDR3, as DNA: TGTGCCAGCAGTAGGAGCCGAGGAACCGGGATTACTAGCTACACCTTC. This translates into CASSRSRGTGITSYTF.

The chain employs TRBV5-6 and TRBJ1-2; a possible D gene is TRBD1 (6 bases). The CDR3 is 15 amino acids. CDR1 SGHDT and CDR2 YYEEEE come from the germline V gene. V lost 6 bases to trimming and J lost 3 bases, with 18 bases between them. CDR3 in amino acids: CASTLGLGADYGYTF. CDR3 in DNA: TGTGCCAGCACTCTGGGGTTGGGGGCGGACTATGGCTACACCTTC.

The chain employs TRBV19 and TRBJ2-1; TRBD1 matches at 10 bases. In germline, CDR1 is LNHDA, CDR2 SQIVND (reference sequence). The CDR3 totals 15 residues. The V and J ends lost 3 bases and 3 bases, in that order; junction bases with no gene match: 2. The CDR3 nucleotides are TGTGCCAGTAGTATCGGGACAGGGGTCTACAATGAGCAGTTCTTC. Amino acids: CASSIGTGVYNEQFF.

The chain employs TRBV4-3 and TRBJ2-1; the match to TRBD1 covers 11 bases. The CDR3 has 15 residues. Germline V gives CDR1 LGHNA, CDR2 YSLEER. With V trimmed by 4 bases and J by 3 bases, 2 bases remained unmatched. The DNA of the CDR3 is TGCGCCAGCAGCCTAGGGACAGGGGGCTACAATGAGCAGTTCTTC. This encodes CASSLGTGGYNEQFF.

The V call is TRBV28, the J call TRBJ1-6; no firm D call. Germline values: CDR1 MDHEN, CDR2 SYDVKM. V was shortened by 7 bases and J by 0 bases, with 13 bases between the two germline ends. CDR3 length: 16 residues. The CDR3 nucleotides are TGTGCCAGCACCCCGGCGGGCACCTCCTATAATTCACCCCTCCACTTT. Translating gives CASTPAGTSYNSPLHF.

The chain couples TRBV19 to TRBJ2-5; 10 nucleotides agree with TRBD2. The CDR3 length is 14 residues. The germline V gene has CDR1 LNHDA and CDR2 SQIVND (reference sequence). V trimming: 3 bases; J trimming: 3 bases; junction bases outside the gene matches: 1. The CDR3 DNA is TGTGCCAGTAGTATTCTAGCGGGAGAAGAGACCCAGTACTTC. Translated: CASSILAGEETQYF.

The CDR3 DNA reads as TGTGCCAGCAGTTACTCTACAGGGGAAGGCTACACCTTC. As protein: CASSYSTGEGYTF. The genes are TRBV6-5 and TRBJ1-2; 7 nucleotides match TRBD1. CDR1 is MNHEY, CDR2 SVGAGI, per germline. V gave up 0 bases and J gave up 8 bases; unmatched junction bases: 3. The CDR3 spans 13 residues.

The chain uses TRBV2 and TRBJ1-1; possible D gene TRBD1, 5 bases. The CDR3 extends over 14 amino acids. The germline gives CDR1 SNHLY, CDR2 FYNNEI. The V and J ends lost 9 bases and 1 base respectively, with 15 bases between them. CDR3 loop: CARAPTGGNTEAFF. CDR3 bases: TGTGCCAGGGCCCCCACCGGGGGGAACACTGAAGCTTTCTTT.

The rearrangement uses TRBV7-8 and TRBJ2-5; 8 bases are shared with TRBD1. The CDR3 loop spans 15 amino acids. Losses at the gene ends were 5 bases for V and 0 bases for J; bases not matched to a gene: 5. Germline-derived CDR1 and CDR2 are SGHVS and FQNEAQ. Written as DNA, the CDR3 is TGTGCCAGCAGCCCCTGGACAGGGTACCAAGAGACCCAGTACTTC. Translating it yields CASSPWTGYQETQYF. Drawing the rest from reference TRBV7-8 and TRBJ2-5, the complete variable domain is GAGVSQSPRYKVAKRGQDVALRCDPISGHVSLFWYQQALGQGPEFLTYFQNEAQLDKSGLPSDRFFAERPEGSVSTLKIQRTQQEDSAVYLCASSPWTGYQETQYFGPGTRLLVL.

This chain joins TRBV4-2 and TRBJ2-3; possibly TRBD2 for D (6 bases). The CDR3 contains 18 residues. From germline, CDR1 is LGHNA and CDR2 YNFKEQ. The V gene lost 2 bases and the J gene lost 1 base, with 19 bases spanning the gap. DNA for the CDR3: TGTGCCAGCAGCCAACCGCCCCTCTTTCGCGGGGGCACAGATACGCAGTATTTT. It specifies CASSQPPLFRGGTDTQYF.

This chain joins TRBV4-3 and TRBJ1-2; 8 nucleotides line up with TRBD1. J gave up 4 bases and V 5 bases, and 9 bases lay outside the gene matches. Germline lookup yields CDR1 LGHNA and CDR2 YSLEER. The CDR3 is 15 residues long. CDR3 amino acids: CASSTRQGLRYGYTF. The CDR3 bases are TGCGCCAGCAGCACGAGACAGGGGCTTCGCTATGGCTACACCTTC.

V is TRBV7-2 and J is TRBJ2-1, with 9 bases that match TRBD2. The J segment lost 5 bases and the V segment lost 5 bases, leaving 10 bases of the junction unmatched. The CDR3 has 16 amino acids. Germline V CDR1 and CDR2: SGHTA, FQGNSA. The CDR3: CASSIYSGSLNNEQFF. The CDR3 coding sequence is TGTGCCAGCAGCATCTATAGCGGGAGCCTTAACAATGAGCAGTTCTTC.

For the CDR3, the DNA is TGTGCCAGCAGTACCGAGACAGGGAAAAATGAGCAGTTCTTC. It is translated as CASSTETGKNEQFF. The gene calls are TRBV6-4 and TRBJ2-1; 7 bases map to TRBD1. V dropped 5 bases and J dropped 7; count of bases not matched to a gene: 8. This CDR3 has 14 amino acids. Germline V gene sequence: CDR1 MRHNA, CDR2 SNTAGT.

V gene TRBV2 combines with J gene TRBJ2-1, with D unclear. The germline V and J ends were trimmed by 1 base and 7 bases, with 14 bases remaining between them. CDR1 is SNHLY and CDR2 is FYNNEI in the germline V gene. The length of the CDR3 is 15 residues. The CDR3 bases are TGTGCCAGCAGTGAAGTGGGCCAGGCATGGAATGAGCAGTTCTTC. Translating gives CASSEVGQAWNEQFF.

The J gene is TRBJ2-7, the V gene TRBV5-1; possibly TRBD1 for D (6 bases). The CDR3 is 16 residues long. Trimming cost V 1 base and J 2 bases, with 16 bases left between them. From germline, CDR1 is SGHRS and CDR2 YFSETQ. CDR3 nucleotide sequence: TGCGCCAGCAGCTTGATTGTACCAGGACAGCCCTACGAGCAGTACTTC. The encoded protein is CASSLIVPGQPYEQYF.

The chain carries TRBV7-2 and TRBJ1-6; 10 bases are a match to TRBD1. The CDR3 length is 15 residues. In germline, CDR1 is SGHTA, CDR2 FQGNSA. The V and J ends lost 6 bases and 7 bases, in that order; junction bases with no gene match: 6. CDR3 region: CASRPGTGDNSPLHF. As DNA, the CDR3 is TGTGCCAGCAGGCCCGGGACAGGGGACAATTCACCCCTCCACTTT.

The chain has TRBV5-1 and TRBJ2-5, with D tentatively TRBD2 (5 bases). Deletions cut 4 bases from V and 2 bases from J, with 15 bases between. CDR3 size: 15 residues. Per germline, CDR1 SGHRS and CDR2 YFSETQ. CDR3 region: CASSHGRGSQETQYF. The CDR3 DNA sequence: TGCGCCAGCAGCCACGGACGGGGATCTCAAGAGACCCAGTACTTC.

This chain joins TRBV3-1 (or the pseudogene TRBV3-2) and TRBJ1-4; D is unclear. V shed 0 bases and J shed 0 bases, with 2 bases lying between them. Germline V gene sequence: CDR1 LGHDT, CDR2 YNNKEL (reference sequence). This CDR3 has 14 amino acids. The CDR3 nucleotides read TGTGCCAGCAGCCAAGACTCAACTAATGAAAAACTGTTTTTT. Encoded protein: CASSQDSTNEKLFF.